The next 23 T cell receptor beta chains were all read from a single sample in a study of blood T cell repertoires in COVID-19. Only in-frame clones appear in the TCRdb table, and some are missing; sequencing was by immunoSEQ multiplex PCR. The table lists tens of thousands of clones, around 76% of them singletons. Sequencing was performed on peripheral blood. These receptors all stem from a human donor in a cohort sampled during active COVID-19.

The chain carries TRBV19 and TRBJ1-2, with 8 bases lining up with TRBD1. The CDR3 runs to 13 residues. The V and J ends lost 3 bases and 4 bases, in that order; junction bases with no gene match: 1. Germline assignment: CDR1 LNHDA and CDR2 SQIVND (reference sequence). The CDR3 sequence: CASSMGQVYGYTF. DNA of the CDR3: TGTGCCAGTAGTATGGGACAGGTCTATGGCTACACCTTC.

This clone appeared once. The chain uses TRBV5-6 and TRBJ1-2; perhaps TRBD1 as D (6 bases). V was trimmed by 4 bases and J by 4 bases, leaving 14 bases between them. The CDR3 contains 14 residues. The germline V gene encodes CDR1 SGHDT and CDR2 YYEEEE. CDR3 residues: CASSREGQSYGYTF. CDR3 nucleotides: TGTGCCAGCAGCAGGGAAGGACAGTCCTATGGCTACACCTTC.

This clone was detected once. The chain carries TRBV2 and TRBJ2-3, with 8 bases matching TRBD2. CDR1 is SNHLY and CDR2 is FYNNEI in the germline V gene. This CDR3 is 16 amino acids long. V lost 4 bases and J lost 2; bases outside the gene matches: 8. CDR3 in amino acids: CASSGQLAANTDTQYF. CDR3 coding DNA: TGTGCCAGCAGTGGGCAACTAGCGGCCAACACAGATACGCAGTATTTT.

The chain joins TRBV18 to TRBJ1-3; D is possibly TRBD1 (6 bases). Trimming removed 9 bases from V and 1 base from J, with 16 bases in between. The CDR3 loop spans 15 amino acids. Per the germline V gene, CDR1 is KGHSH and CDR2 is LQKENI. The CDR3 region has the DNA TGTGCCAGTTCGCCGACAGGACCTTCTGGAAACACCATATATTTT. Its translation is CASSPTGPSGNTIYF.

This rearrangement joins TRBV19 to TRBJ2-4, with TRBD2 identical over 8 bases. Germline CDR1 and CDR2: LNHDA and SQIVND (reference sequence). The ends lost 6 bases at V and 0 bases at J; junction bases unmatched: 13. The length of the CDR3 is 18 residues. Here the CDR3 reads CASSPFPTGGEAKNIQYF. DNA of the CDR3: TGTGCCAGTAGCCCCTTCCCTACGGGGGGGGAAGCCAAAAACATTCAGTACTTC.

The chain couples TRBV20-1 to TRBJ1-2, with D perhaps matching TRBD1 (6 bases). CDR3 size: 13 residues. Germline-derived CDR1 and CDR2 are DFQATT and SNEGSKA (reference sequence). V lost 4 bases to trimming and J lost 6 bases, with 15 bases between them. The CDR3 coding sequence is TGCAGTGCTATTGACAGGTTACAGAATGGCTACACCTTC. This translates into CSAIDRLQNGYTF.

This chain links TRBV3-1 (or the pseudogene TRBV3-2) with TRBJ1-2, with D unclear. Germline CDR1 LGHDT, CDR2 YNNKEL (reference sequence). The ends were cut back, 5 bases at V and 6 bases at J, with 13 bases in the middle. The CDR3 totals 13 residues. CDR3 amino acids: CASSATFRDGYTF. The DNA of the CDR3 is TGTGCCAGCAGCGCCACTTTTCGTGATGGCTACACCTTC.

A few counts support this clone. The chain has TRBV15 and TRBJ1-3; D gene uncertain. The germline V gene encodes CDR1 LNHNV and CDR2 YYDKDF (reference sequence). There are 16 residues in the CDR3. V was shortened by 5 bases and J by 8 bases, with 22 bases between the two germline ends. The CDR3 DNA follows: TGTGCCACCAGCCCCCTCCCAAGGATCTCGGCGGACACCATATATTTT. It encodes CATSPLPRISADTIYF.

This rearrangement joins TRBV27 to TRBJ1-5, with a tentative D call TRBD1 (6 bases). V lost 6 bases to trimming and J lost 5 bases, with 17 bases between them. The CDR3 consists of 15 residues. CDR1 is MNHEY and CDR2 is SMNVEV in the germline V gene (reference sequence). CDR3 nucleotide sequence: TGTGCCAGCAGACCAGCACAGGGTGGATATCAGCCCCAGCATTTT. It is translated as CASRPAQGGYQPQHF.

This chain uses TRBV4-1 with TRBJ1-2, with TRBD1 identical over 9 bases. This CDR3 region has 14 residues. From germline, CDR1 is MGHRA and CDR2 YSYEKL. V was pared by 1 base and J by 5 bases, with 2 bases of the junction left unmatched. CDR3 residues: CASSQVDRGYGYTF. The CDR3 bases are TGCGCCAGCAGCCAAGTTGACAGGGGGTATGGCTACACCTTC.

The gene calls are TRBV2 and TRBJ2-7; TRBD2 matches at 7 bases. J was trimmed by 2 bases and V by 3 bases; bases with no gene match: 4. In germline, CDR1 is SNHLY, CDR2 FYNNEI. The CDR3 is made up of 14 amino acids. CDR3 sequence: CASSEGGNPYEQYF. CDR3 sequence (DNA): TGTGCCAGCAGTGAGGGAGGGAACCCCTACGAGCAGTACTTC. Full variable domain (rest looked up from reference TRBV2 and TRBJ2-7): EPEVTQTPSHQVTQMGQEVILRCVPISNHLYFYWYRQILGQKVEFLVSFYNNEISEKSEIFDDQFSVERPDGSNFTLKIRSTKLEDSAMYFCASSEGGNPYEQYFGPGTRLTVT.

The chain links TRBV7-9 to TRBJ1-6; 10 bases are a match to TRBD1. With 3 bases clipped from V and 4 bases from J, the junction kept 3 bases outside the gene matches. The length of the CDR3 is 16 residues. Germline values: CDR1 SEHNR, CDR2 FQNEAQ (reference sequence). The CDR3 region is CASSFRDRGYNSPLHF. In DNA form, the CDR3 reads TGTGCCAGCAGCTTCCGGGACAGGGGATATAATTCACCCCTCCACTTT.

This clone was counted a few times. The rearrangement joins TRBV4-1 to TRBJ2-7; no clear D gene. Germline values: CDR1 MGHRA, CDR2 YSYEKL. This CDR3 region has 14 residues. Trimming cost V 0 bases and J 0 bases, with 6 bases left between them. In DNA form, the CDR3 reads TGCGCCAGCAGCCAAGATTTACTCTCCTACGAGCAGTACTTC. The encoded protein is CASSQDLLSYEQYF.

This clone occurred many times. The chain links TRBV19 to TRBJ1-1; TRBD1 aligns across 9 bases. The germline V gene has CDR1 LNHDA and CDR2 SQIVND (reference sequence). J gave up 5 bases and V 3 bases, and 7 bases lay outside the gene matches. The CDR3 is 15 residues long. The chain's CDR3 is CASSIPTQGATEAFF. DNA for the CDR3: TGTGCCAGTAGTATCCCGACACAGGGGGCAACTGAAGCTTTCTTT.

The rearrangement joins TRBV30 to TRBJ1-1, with D possibly being TRBD1 (5 bases). V lost 1 base, J lost 1 base, and 13 bases lay in between. This CDR3 is built from 15 residues. Germline loops: CDR1 GTSNPN, CDR2 SVGIG (reference sequence). CDR3 in amino acids: CAWSDITQGNTEAFF. In nucleotides, the CDR3 is TGTGCCTGGAGTGACATAACCCAGGGGAACACTGAAGCTTTCTTT.

The rearrangement joins TRBV3-1 (or the pseudogene TRBV3-2) to TRBJ2-1; 8 bases map to TRBD2. J lost 5 bases, V lost 11 bases, and 8 bases had no gene match. Germline CDR1 is LGHDT and CDR2 is YNNKEL (reference sequence). The CDR3 has 13 amino acids. The CDR3 is CASLNSGDNEQFF. The CDR3 DNA reads TGTGCCTCCCTTAATAGCGGGGACAATGAGCAGTTCTTC.

The V call is TRBV9, the J call TRBJ2-7; D ambiguous. This CDR3 is 14 amino acids long. Germline CDR1 and CDR2: SGDLS and YYNGEE. Deletions cut 4 bases from V and 2 bases from J, with 13 bases between. The CDR3 bases are TGTGCCAGCAGCTTCAAAGACAACCCCTACGAGCAGTACTTC. Translated: CASSFKDNPYEQYF.

This sequence joins TRBV18 and TRBJ1-6; possible D gene TRBD1, 6 bases. V lost 8 bases, J lost 8 bases, and 13 bases lay in between. Germline V gives CDR1 KGHSH, CDR2 LQKENI. The CDR3 totals 13 residues. CDR3 coding DNA: TGTGCCAGCACCGGACAGCTACATTCACCCCTCCACTTT. Translating gives CASTGQLHSPLHF.

The J gene is TRBJ2-2, the V gene TRBV4-2; 15 bases fit TRBD2. The germline CDR1 and CDR2 sequences are LGHNA and YNFKEQ. This CDR3 is built from 18 residues. With V trimmed by 6 bases and J by 4 bases, 9 bases remained unmatched. The CDR3 loop is CASSRTSGGAFGTGELFF. The DNA for the CDR3 is TGTGCCAGCAGTCGGACTAGCGGGGGGGCCTTCGGCACCGGGGAGCTGTTTTTT.

This clone was detected only a few times. The J gene is TRBJ1-2, the V gene TRBV5-1; 9 nucleotides align to TRBD1. The ends lost 4 bases at V and 7 bases at J; junction bases unmatched: 5. The V gene's germline CDR1 is SGHRS and CDR2 YFSETQ. The CDR3 is 13 residues long. Here the CDR3 reads CASSMGQGGGYTF. CDR3 DNA sequence: TGCGCCAGCAGCATGGGACAGGGAGGTGGCTACACCTTC.

J is TRBJ2-7 and V is TRBV6-5, with 9 bases lining up with TRBD1. This CDR3 has 15 residues. V lost 7 bases to trimming and J lost 0 bases; unmatched junction nucleotides: 7. Germline V lookup: CDR1 MNHEY, CDR2 SVGAGI. The CDR3 region is CASKPMTGGSYEQYF. The CDR3 coding sequence is TGTGCCAGCAAACCAATGACAGGGGGCTCCTACGAGCAGTACTTC.

This chain uses TRBV3-1 (or the pseudogene TRBV3-2) with TRBJ2-1; D perhaps matches TRBD2 (5 bases). V lost 4 bases, J lost 13 bases, and 17 bases lay in between. CDR3 length: 13 amino acids. Germline CDR1 and CDR2: LGHDT and YNNKEL (reference sequence). In nucleotides, the CDR3 is TGTGCCAGCAGCCTAGTCGGTAGACGGGGTCAGTTCTTC. As protein: CASSLVGRRGQFF.

The gene calls are TRBV2 and TRBJ2-3, with 7 nucleotides matching TRBD2. Germline assignment: CDR1 SNHLY and CDR2 FYNNEI. The CDR3 has 16 residues. After removal of 4 bases from V and 4 bases from J, the junction contained 11 bases not matched to a gene. CDR3 sequence reads: CASSGRDGGGADTQYF. The CDR3 region has the DNA TGTGCCAGCAGTGGAAGGGATGGGGGGGGAGCAGATACGCAGTATTTT.